Below are 10 T cell receptor beta chains sequenced from a single sample in a study of neurological immune-mediated disorders. TCRdb reanalysed the 5' RACE reads using MiXCR and keeps one entry per CDR3 protein. The sample holds some 76,000 distinct CDR3 sequences, about 3% seen once. The sample comprised PBMCs. These receptors came from a woman aged 45 to 65 with multiple sclerosis.

This clonotype was picked up many times. This may be a read error, as it is one base from a much larger clone. The genes are TRBV12-3 or TRBV12-4 and TRBJ1-2, with 7 nucleotides matching TRBD1. The J segment lost 14 bases and the V segment lost 5 bases, leaving 11 bases of the junction unmatched. This CDR3 contains 12 residues. DNA for the CDR3: TGTGCCAGCAGTGCATCAGGGGGGAAGGAAACCTTC. Protein product: CASSASGGKETF.

In this sample, this clonotype turned up many times. The chain employs TRBV7-2 and TRBJ2-2; the D gene could be TRBD1 or TRBD2 (7 bases each). The CDR3 is 14 amino acids. Trimming pared 5 bases from V and 5 bases from J, leaving 12 bases between. Germline V CDR1 and CDR2: SGHTA, FQGNSA. The CDR3 DNA follows: TGTGCCAGCAGCATGCAGGGGGGGACCGGGGAGCTGTTTTTT. It codes for CASSMQGGTGELFF. The full variable domain, in which reference TRBV7-2 and TRBJ2-2 provide the parts outside the CDR3, is GAGVSQSPSNKVTEKGKDVELRCDPISGHTALYWYRQSLGQGLEFLIYFQGNSAPDKSGLPSDRFSAERTGGSVSTLTIQRTQQEDSAVYLCASSMQGGTGELFFGEGSRLTVL.

At least ten counts were recorded for this clonotype. This chain joins TRBV5-1 and TRBJ2-2; D is possibly TRBD1 (6 bases). The CDR3 covers 15 residues. V lost 0 bases, J lost 6 bases, and 12 bases lay in between. The germline CDR1 and CDR2 sequences are SGHRS and YFSETQ. The CDR3 sequence is CASSLDRVGPGELFF. The CDR3 DNA is TGCGCCAGCAGCTTGGACAGGGTCGGACCCGGGGAGCTGTTTTTT.

This clonotype came up many times. The chain has TRBV12-3 or TRBV12-4 and TRBJ2-7; D assignment may be TRBD1 or TRBD2 (5 bases each). The CDR3 length is 15 residues. Deletions cut 6 bases from V and 2 bases from J, with 17 bases between. The CDR3 region is CASSYLGTVTYEQYF. CDR3 in DNA: TGTGCCAGCAGCTACCTTGGGACCGTCACCTACGAGCAGTACTTC.

This clonotype was counted many times. The chain is built from TRBV5-1 and TRBJ1-5; no firm D call. Trimming stripped 0 bases from V and 7 bases from J, with 11 bases between. CDR3 length: 14 residues. The V gene's germline CDR1 is SGHRS and CDR2 YFSETQ. CDR3 amino acids: CASSLGVFGQPQHF. The CDR3, as DNA: TGCGCCAGCAGCTTGGGGGTTTTCGGCCAGCCCCAGCATTTT. Full variable domain (missing parts from reference TRBV5-1 and TRBJ1-5): KAGVTQTPRYLIKTRGQQVTLSCSPISGHRSVSWYQQTPGQGLQFLFEYFSETQRNKGNFPGRFSGRQFSNSRSEMNVSTLELGDSALYLCASSLGVFGQPQHFGDGTRLSIL.

This clonotype was recorded many times. The chain combines TRBV7-2 with TRBJ2-1, with D hard to call. This CDR3 has 14 amino acids. The germline V and J ends were trimmed by 1 base and 8 bases, with 12 bases remaining between them. CDR1 is SGHTA, CDR2 FQGNSA, per germline. CDR3 protein: CASSLGRSSHEQFF. CDR3 DNA: TGTGCCAGCAGCTTAGGACGGAGTAGCCATGAGCAGTTCTTC.

The sample holds many counts of this clonotype. The V call is TRBV29-1, the J call TRBJ2-7, with D possibly being TRBD1 (6 bases). Per germline, CDR1 SQVTM and CDR2 ANQGSEA. The V end lost 6 bases, the J end lost 0 bases, and 21 bases lay between the germline ends. CDR3 length: 16 residues. CDR3 coding DNA: TGCAGCGTCCTTCGGACAGTTTGGGAGAGCTCCTACGAGCAGTACGTC. Amino acid sequence: CSVLRTVWESSYEQYV.

This clonotype was recorded at least ten times. The chain recombines TRBV6-2 or TRBV6-3 with TRBJ2-1; TRBD2 agrees at 10 bases. Trimming cost V 5 bases and J 4 bases; bases outside gene matches: 14. Per germline, CDR1 MNHEY and CDR2 SVGEGT. The CDR3 totals 18 residues. CDR3 nucleotides: TGTGCCAGCAGTCGCCTTGGGGTAGCGGGGGGAACTTACAATGAGCAGTTCTTC. Residues: CASSRLGVAGGTYNEQFF.

This clonotype was seen at least ten times. J is TRBJ2-3 and V is TRBV4-3, with D possibly being TRBD1 (5 bases). Trimming removed 1 base at V and 0 bases at J, with 14 bases between. The CDR3 length is 17 residues. In germline, CDR1 is LGHNA, CDR2 YSLEER. For the CDR3, the DNA is TGCGCCAGCAGCCAAGGGGCCCCCAGGGCTAGCACAGATACGCAGTATTTT. It yields the protein CASSQGAPRASTDTQYF.

This clonotype was detected many times. The chain uses TRBV20-1 and TRBJ2-1; 7 bases are a match to TRBD2. Germline CDR1 is DFQATT and CDR2 is SNEGSKA (reference sequence). V lost 6 bases to trimming and J lost 2 bases; unmatched junction nucleotides: 7. This CDR3 spans 14 amino acids. The DNA of the CDR3 is TGCAGTGCACTCCCAGGGACTACCTACAATGAGCAGTTCTTC. Translation gives CSALPGTTYNEQFF.